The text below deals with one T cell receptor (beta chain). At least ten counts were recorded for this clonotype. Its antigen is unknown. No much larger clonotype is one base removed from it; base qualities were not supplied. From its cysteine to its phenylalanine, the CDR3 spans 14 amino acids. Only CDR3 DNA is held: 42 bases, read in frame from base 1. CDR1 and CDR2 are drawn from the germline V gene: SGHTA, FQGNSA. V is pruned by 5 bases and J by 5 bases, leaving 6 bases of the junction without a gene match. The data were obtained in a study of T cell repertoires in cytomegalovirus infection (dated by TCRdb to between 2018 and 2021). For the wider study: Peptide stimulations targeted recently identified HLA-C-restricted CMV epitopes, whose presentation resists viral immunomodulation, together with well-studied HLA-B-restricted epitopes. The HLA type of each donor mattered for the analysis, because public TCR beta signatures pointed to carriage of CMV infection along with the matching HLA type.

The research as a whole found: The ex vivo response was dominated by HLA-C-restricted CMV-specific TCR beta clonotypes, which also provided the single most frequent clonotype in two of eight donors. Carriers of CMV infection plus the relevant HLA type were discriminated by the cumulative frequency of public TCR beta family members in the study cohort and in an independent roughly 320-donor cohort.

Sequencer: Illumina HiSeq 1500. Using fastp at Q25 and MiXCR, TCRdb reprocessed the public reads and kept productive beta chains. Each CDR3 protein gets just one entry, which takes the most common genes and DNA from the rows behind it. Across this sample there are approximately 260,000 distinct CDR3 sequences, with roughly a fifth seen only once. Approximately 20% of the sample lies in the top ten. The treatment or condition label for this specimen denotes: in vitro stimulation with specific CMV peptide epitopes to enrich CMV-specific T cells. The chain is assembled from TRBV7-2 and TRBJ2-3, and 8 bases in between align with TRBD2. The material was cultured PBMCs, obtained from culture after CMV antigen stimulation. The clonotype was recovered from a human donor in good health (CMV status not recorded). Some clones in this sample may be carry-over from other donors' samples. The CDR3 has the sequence CASSQAGVVDTQYF. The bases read TGTGCCAGCAGCCAAGCGGGAGTTGTAGATACGCAGTATTTT.